This T cell receptor beta chain came from a study of radiotherapy plus CTLA-4 blockade in lung cancer. Study information: The study recorded objective responses in less than 20% of patients and disease control in 25% to 35%.

Clones were read by immunoSEQ multiplex PCR, and TCRdb kept only the in-frame ones, dropping some. Here the sample spans roughly 75,000 clones, around 80% being singletons. Findings and limits, study-wide: Clones derived from tumor TCRs expanded in blood after radiotherapy plus ipilimumab. With interferon-beta, early dynamics of blood T cell clones were reported to best predict response.

Details on this clone: The antigen is undetermined.

Sequencing was performed on peripheral blood, taken from a patient treated with radiotherapy plus ipilimumab. This clonotype originated in a human donor with non-small cell lung cancer who had stable disease on radiotherapy plus ipilimumab.

CDR3 sequence: CASSNTGAGANVLTF. The CDR3 DNA reads TGTGCCAGCAGTAATACAGGGGCTGGGGCCAACGTCCTGACTTTC. The chain has TRBV28 and TRBJ2-6; 7 bases are shared with TRBD1. Trimming cost V 5 bases and J 2 bases; bases outside gene matches: 3. Germline CDR1 and CDR2: MDHEN and SYDVKM. The CDR3 covers 15 residues. The full variable domain, its missing parts supplied by reference TRBV28 and TRBJ2-6, is DVKVTQSSRYLVKRTGEKVFLECVQDMDHENMFWYRQDPGLGLRLIYFSYDVKMKEKGDIPEGYSVSREKKERFSLILESASTNQTSMYLCASSNTGAGANVLTFGAGSRLTVL.